Following are 14 T cell receptor beta chains from one sample sequenced in a study of beta chain features in type 1 diabetes. The isolated RNA, all of it, was reverse transcribed, so expressed TCRB transcripts were what got sequenced. Clones were sequenced by immunoSEQ multiplex PCR, and TCRdb holds only the in-frame ones, with some missing. The sample records roughly 240,000 clones, about 14% being singletons. Sequenced sample: naive CD4+ T cells from blood. The receptor source for this set is a middle-aged woman in good health.

V is TRBV7-2 and J is TRBJ2-3, with 7 bases aligning to TRBD2. The CDR3 contains 16 residues. Trimming took 7 bases from V and 2 from J; bases not matched to a gene: 12. CDR1 SGHTA and CDR2 FQGNSA come from the germline V gene. CDR3 coding DNA: TGTGCCAGCACCCCTCCGCGGGGAGGGTTCACAGATACGCAGTATTTT. This sequence encodes CASTPPRGGFTDTQYF.

This chain links TRBV6-5 with TRBJ2-7; weak D call: TRBD1 (6 bases). Germline V lookup: CDR1 MNHEY, CDR2 SVGAGI. V was shortened by 0 bases and J by 5 bases, with 11 bases between the two germline ends. This CDR3 comprises 14 residues. The CDR3 region is CASSYSAGAHEQYF. The CDR3 DNA follows: TGTGCCAGCAGTTACTCGGCAGGGGCACACGAGCAGTACTTC.

This clone has only a few counts. The rearrangement uses TRBV5-4 and TRBJ1-2; possible D gene TRBD1, 5 bases. Between the trimmed V and J ends, which lost 0 bases and 4 bases, there was a span of 10 bases. The V gene's germline CDR1 is SGHNT and CDR2 YYREEE (reference sequence). The CDR3 extends over 14 amino acids. CDR3 coding DNA: TGTGCCAGCAGCTTGGTAGGGGCCTCCTATGGCTACACCTTC. This gives the protein CASSLVGASYGYTF. The variable domain in full, with the rest retrieved from reference TRBV5-4 and TRBJ1-2, is ETGVTQSPTHLIKTRGQQVTLRCSSQSGHNTVSWYQQALGQGPQFIFQYYREEENGRGNFPPRFSGLQFPNYSSELNVNALELDDSALYLCASSLVGASYGYTFGSGTRLTVV.

CDR3 nucleotide sequence: TGTGCCAGCAGCTTAGGGGCAGCGAACACCGGGGAGCTGTTTTTT. Its protein is CASSLGAANTGELFF. V usage is TRBV11-2 and J usage is TRBJ2-2; D gene uncertain. Germline assignment: CDR1 SGHAT and CDR2 FQNNGV. The V and J ends lost 1 base and 0 bases respectively, with 6 bases between them. This CDR3 has 15 residues.

V gene TRBV12-5 combines with J gene TRBJ1-5; D remains unclear. From germline, CDR1 is LGHNT and CDR2 FRNRAP. This CDR3 contains 19 residues. Between the trimmed V and J ends, which lost 1 base and 8 bases, there was a span of 27 bases. Written as DNA, the CDR3 is TGTGCTAGTGGTTTGGCCCCGATTGGCCGGAATAGGCCTAGAGAGCCCCAGCATTTT. Translated, it gives CASGLAPIGRNRPREPQHF. The entire variable domain, with the rest obtained from reference TRBV12-5 and TRBJ1-5, is as follows: DARVTQTPRHKVTEMGQEVTMRCQPILGHNTVFWYRQTMMQGLELLAYFRNRAPLDDSGMPKDRFSAEMPDATLATLKIQPSEPRDSAVYFCASGLAPIGRNRPREPQHFGDGTRLSIL.

The rearrangement links TRBV6-6 to TRBJ2-5; 9 nucleotides align to TRBD1. The CDR3 is made up of 14 amino acids. Germline CDR1 MNHNY, CDR2 SVGAGI (reference sequence). The junction had 5 bases not matched to a gene; V was cut back by 4 bases and J by 5 bases. In DNA, the CDR3 is TGTGCCAGCAGTTCACAGGGGGCAGCGGAGACCCAGTACTTC. It yields the protein CASSSQGAAETQYF.

This clone turned up a few times. J is TRBJ2-3 and V is TRBV10-3; TRBD2 matches at 9 bases. J lost 1 base, V lost 5 bases, and 1 base had no gene match. The CDR3 runs to 14 residues. CDR1 ENHRY and CDR2 SYGVKD come from the germline V gene. The CDR3 sequence is CAISIAGGTDTQYF. CDR3 nucleotide sequence: TGTGCCATCAGTATAGCGGGGGGCACAGATACGCAGTATTTT.

The rearrangement links TRBV7-2 to TRBJ2-2; no firm D call. Germline CDR1 reads SGHTA; CDR2 reads FQGNSA. Between the trimmed V and J ends, which lost 5 bases and 8 bases, there was a span of 12 bases. The CDR3 has 13 residues. This chain's CDR3 is CASSPGQAGELFF. The CDR3 region has the DNA TGTGCCAGCAGCCCAGGTCAGGCTGGGGAGCTGTTTTTT. The whole variable domain, filled in from reference TRBV7-2 and TRBJ2-2, reads GAGVSQSPSNKVTEKGKDVELRCDPISGHTALYWYRQSLGQGLEFLIYFQGNSAPDKSGLPSDRFSAERTGGSVSTLTIQRTQQEDSAVYLCASSPGQAGELFFGEGSRLTVL.

This clone has just a few counts. The gene calls are TRBV5-1 and TRBJ1-1; 8 bases are a match to TRBD1. CDR3 size: 14 residues. In germline, CDR1 is SGHRS, CDR2 YFSETQ. V was pared by 4 bases and J by 5 bases, with 7 bases of the junction left unmatched. The CDR3 region is CASSPDRAGTEAFF. In nucleotides, the CDR3 is TGCGCCAGCAGCCCGGACAGGGCCGGTACTGAAGCTTTCTTT.

This clone was observed a few times. The rearrangement uses TRBV19 and TRBJ2-6; D gene unclear. This CDR3 has 17 amino acids. CDR1 is LNHDA and CDR2 is SQIVND in the germline V gene (reference sequence). Trimming took off 3 bases at V and 0 bases at J, with 12 bases between the two ends. The CDR3 DNA reads as TGTGCCAGTAGTATTAACCGGTTTATCTCTGGGGCCAACGTCCTGACTTTC. Translation: CASSINRFISGANVLTF.

CDR3 residues: CASSEGRGSNQPQHF. The CDR3 DNA is TGTGCCAGCAGTGAGGGGCGGGGGAGCAATCAGCCCCAGCATTTT. This sequence joins TRBV27 and TRBJ1-5; TRBD1 might be the D (5 bases). CDR1 and CDR2 from the germline V gene are MNHEY and SMNVEV (reference sequence). This CDR3 has 15 amino acids. Trimming left V 5 bases short and J 1 base short, with 12 bases between.

The chain is built from TRBV5-1 and TRBJ2-3, with a tentative D call TRBD1 (6 bases). Germline V gene lookup returns CDR1 SGHRS and CDR2 YFSETQ. Trimming took off 4 bases at V and 6 bases at J, with 15 bases between the two ends. The CDR3 covers 14 residues. CDR3: CASSPGQLRDTQYF. DNA of the CDR3: TGCGCCAGCAGCCCCGGACAGTTGCGGGATACGCAGTATTTT.

The J gene is TRBJ1-2, the V gene TRBV5-6, with 7 bases that match TRBD1. Germline V CDR1 and CDR2: SGHDT, YYEEEE. The CDR3 is 16 residues long. V shed 2 bases, J shed 6 bases, and the junction held 13 bases outside the gene matches. Written as DNA, the CDR3 is TGTGCCAGCAGCTTTCCCGTGAATACAGGGGATAATGGCTACACCTTC. It specifies CASSFPVNTGDNGYTF. The variable domain in full, with the rest retrieved from reference TRBV5-6 and TRBJ1-2, is DAGVTQSPTHLIKTRGQQVTLRCSPKSGHDTVSWYQQALGQGPQFIFQYYEEEERQRGNFPDRFSGHQFPNYSSELNVNALLLGDSALYLCASSFPVNTGDNGYTFGSGTRLTVV.

The chain combines TRBV11-2 with TRBJ2-1; D might be TRBD2 (5 bases). The CDR3 extends over 16 amino acids. The germline CDR1 and CDR2 sequences are SGHAT and FQNNGV. V lost 6 bases and J lost 0, with 15 bases in between. The CDR3 DNA sequence: TGTGCCAGCAGGGACTCCGACGATAGCTCCTACAATGAGCAGTTCTTC. This encodes CASRDSDDSSYNEQFF.